This T cell receptor (beta chain) was documented in a study of vaccination and CD4 T cells after COVID-19. Study context: Overlapping spike peptides served as the stimulus for the cells. These peptides came from SARS-CoV-2 and from the common cold coronaviruses HCoV-NL63, HCoV-OC43 and HCoV-229E. General study results and limits: Convalescent patients had a median roughly 86% of reactive clones appearing only post-vaccination.

This CDR3 has 15 residues. V lost 8 bases and J lost 4, with 18 bases in between. CDR1 is SNHLY, CDR2 FYNNEI, per germline. Regarding this clonotype: Its antigen is undetermined.

The Oncomine TCR Beta short-read assay was what sequenced the DNA obtained from cultured CD4+ T cells. The source of extracted genomic DNA was cultured CD4+ T cells. TCRdb fed the PCR reads into MiXCR, producing one record per CDR3 protein. This sample has around 21,000 distinct CDR3 sequences, with 45% to 50% found just once. Treatment given: 10-day PBMC culture with coronavirus spike peptide pools or control peptides (ViraFEST assay). The clonotype comes from a human donor who had recovered from COVID-19. V is TRBV2 and J is TRBJ1-5; a weak D match, TRBD1 (6 bases). The sequenced sample consisted of CD4+ T cells from blood, cultured in vitro. Here the CDR3 reads CASSGGASYNQPQHF. As DNA, the CDR3 is TGTGCCAGCTCCGGGGGCGCCTCTTATAATCAGCCCCAGCATTTT.